Below, 29 T cell receptor beta chains from the same sample are listed, as sequenced in a study of regulatory T cells in long-lasting Graves disease. Documented time point: newly diagnosed GD, antithyroid drugs for less than 3 months. RNA isolated from PBMCs was used to make the TCR library. The TCR beta library used iRepertoire HTBI primers with Arm-PCR amplification of CDR3. TCRdb reprocessed the multiplex PCR reads via MiXCR and lists one record per CDR3 protein. The sample holds 510,000 or so distinct CDR3 sequences, around 13% seen once. These data are also associated with another study on T cells in Graves' hyperthyroidism and ophthalmopathy.

The material was peripheral blood mononuclear cells (PBMCs), obtained at new diagnosis, from a patient treated with antithyroid drugs. The receptor source for this set is a woman younger than 45 with Graves disease.

This clonotype was recorded at least ten times. The rearrangement uses TRBV7-9 and TRBJ1-2, with a tentative D call TRBD1 (5 bases). Deletions cut 5 bases from V and 4 bases from J, with 14 bases between. The CDR3 contains 14 residues. CDR1 and CDR2 (germline): SEHNR, FQNEAQ (reference sequence). The CDR3 bases are TGTGCCAGCAGCGAACAGCAGGGCGCCTATGGCTACACCTTC. It specifies CASSEQQGAYGYTF.

This clonotype was observed at least ten times. The V gene is TRBV28, the J gene TRBJ2-2; D not certain. With 4 bases removed from V and 2 bases from J, the gap between germline ends came to 11 bases. The CDR3 is 15 amino acids. Germline CDR1 and CDR2: MDHEN and SYDVKM. The CDR3 DNA follows: TGTGCCAGCAGTTCAATCGGTTCCAACACCGGGGAGCTGTTTTTT. It yields the protein CASSSIGSNTGELFF. Using reference TRBV28 and TRBJ2-2 for the parts outside the CDR3, the full variable domain is DVKVTQSSRYLVKRTGEKVFLECVQDMDHENMFWYRQDPGLGLRLIYFSYDVKMKEKGDIPEGYSVSREKKERFSLILESASTNQTSMYLCASSSIGSNTGELFFGEGSRLTVL.

Points on this clonotype: A read error is possible here, since a much larger clone lies one base away. This chain connects TRBV7-9 to TRBJ2-1; 7 bases line up with TRBD1. The CDR3 sequence is 14 residues long. CDR1 and CDR2 (germline): SEHNR, FQNEAQ (reference sequence). This chain's CDR3 is CANSLEGGMNEQFF. CDR3 in DNA: TGTGCCAACAGCTTAGAAGGGGGCATGAATGAGCAGTTCTTC.

This clonotype occurred a few times. This chain joins TRBV28 and TRBJ2-7; D is unresolved. In germline, CDR1 is MDHEN, CDR2 SYDVKM. The ends were cut back, 7 bases at V and 5 bases at J, with 12 bases in the middle. The CDR3 loop spans 12 amino acids. For the CDR3, the DNA is TGTGCCAGCAATGTCCTCCCGCACGAGCAGTACTTC. Its translation is CASNVLPHEQYF.

This clonotype was detected many times. The chain combines TRBV20-1 with TRBJ1-2; D is undetermined. The V gene lost 6 bases and the J gene lost 7 bases, with 24 bases spanning the gap. CDR3 length: 15 amino acids. CDR1 and CDR2 from the germline V gene are DFQATT and SNEGSKA (reference sequence). CDR3 amino acids: CSAQRGPPGESGYTF. CDR3 bases: TGCAGTGCGCAGCGAGGCCCACCGGGAGAGAGTGGCTACACCTTC.

The chain carries TRBV10-3 and TRBJ1-5; TRBD1 agrees at 7 bases. After removal of 3 bases from V and 0 bases from J, the junction contained 5 bases not matched to a gene. This CDR3 comprises 16 residues. The germline gives CDR1 ENHRY, CDR2 SYGVKD. The CDR3 reads CAISDGQAYSNQPQHF. The CDR3 DNA reads TGTGCCATCAGTGACGGACAGGCGTATAGCAATCAGCCCCAGCATTTT.

This clonotype occurred many times. CDR3: CASSSGTLHEQYF. DNA for the CDR3: TGTGCCAGCAGTTCGGGGACACTTCATGAGCAGTACTTC. The chain employs TRBV12-3 or TRBV12-4 and TRBJ2-7; D might be TRBD1 (6 bases). CDR3 size: 13 residues. V dropped 4 bases and J dropped 7 bases, with 14 bases sitting between them.

This clonotype was picked up many times. The chain employs TRBV3-1 and TRBJ2-7; possible D gene TRBD2, 6 bases. Germline loops: CDR1 LGHDT, CDR2 YNNKEL (reference sequence). The CDR3 totals 14 residues. Trimming removed 1 base from V and 3 bases from J, with 10 bases in between. The CDR3 is CASSQGLVVYEQYF. As DNA, the CDR3 is TGTGCCAGCAGCCAAGGACTAGTAGTCTACGAGCAGTACTTC.

This clonotype was recorded at least ten times. V and J are TRBV2 and TRBJ2-5, with D possibly TRBD1 on 6 matching bases. With 6 bases removed from V and 5 bases from J, the gap between germline ends came to 19 bases. CDR3 length: 15 amino acids. The germline CDR1 and CDR2 sequences are SNHLY and FYNNEI. The CDR3 here is CASRDGTTWSETQYF. The CDR3 coding sequence is TGTGCCAGCAGAGACGGGACAACCTGGAGCGAGACCCAGTACTTC.

As regards this clonotype: A much larger clone differs by one base, so this may be a read error. The chain carries TRBV30 and TRBJ1-3; 7 bases line up with TRBD1. CDR1 and CDR2 (germline): GTSNPN, SVGIG (reference sequence). This CDR3 has 16 residues. The CDR3 sequence is CDWTTGTATGGNTIYF. The CDR3 DNA sequence: TGTGACTGGACCACCGGGACAGCGACGGGGGGAAACACCATATATTTT.

In this sample, this clonotype turned up many times. The J gene is TRBJ1-5, the V gene TRBV28, with 8 nucleotides matching TRBD1. The CDR3 runs 15 residues. V lost 6 bases, J lost 4 bases, and 8 bases stayed unmatched. Germline lookup yields CDR1 MDHEN and CDR2 SYDVKM. The CDR3 DNA sequence: TGTGCCAGCAGATTCGACAGGGGATCGAATCAGCCCCAGCATTTT. This translates into CASRFDRGSNQPQHF. Full variable domain (outside the CDR3, taken from reference TRBV28 and TRBJ1-5): DVKVTQSSRYLVKRTGEKVFLECVQDMDHENMFWYRQDPGLGLRLIYFSYDVKMKEKGDIPEGYSVSREKKERFSLILESASTNQTSMYLCASRFDRGSNQPQHFGDGTRLSIL.

This chain connects TRBV27 to TRBJ1-5; D ambiguous. The CDR3 contains 18 residues. Germline V lookup: CDR1 MNHEY, CDR2 SMNVEV (reference sequence). Trimming cost V 1 base and J 3 bases, with 19 bases left between them. The CDR3 here is CASSLFPPADYYNQPQHF. The CDR3 region has the DNA TGTGCCAGCAGTTTATTTCCCCCGGCAGATTATTACAATCAGCCCCAGCATTTT.

There are many counts of this clonotype. The chain joins TRBV10-3 to TRBJ2-1; weak D call: TRBD1 (5 bases). This CDR3 has 17 amino acids. V lost 3 bases and J 0 bases, leaving 15 bases between the germline ends. CDR1 is ENHRY, CDR2 SYGVKD, per germline. The CDR3 nucleotides are TGTGCCATCAGTGATCCGACAGATCCGAGCTCCTACAATGAGCAGTTCTTC. The encoded protein is CAISDPTDPSSYNEQFF.

This clonotype has ten or more counts. This rearrangement joins TRBV7-9 to TRBJ1-5; D is undetermined. V dropped 1 base and J dropped 4 bases, with 2 bases sitting between them. Germline V gene data show CDR1 as SEHNR and CDR2 as FQNEAQ (reference sequence). The CDR3 is 12 residues long. The CDR3 DNA is TGTGCCAGCAGCTTAGGGAATCAGCCCCAGCATTTT. Protein product: CASSLGNQPQHF.

This clonotype was observed many times. The CDR3 here is CSVNGLALEQFF. The CDR3 DNA follows: TGCAGCGTCAACGGACTAGCGCTTGAGCAGTTCTTC. The rearrangement uses TRBV29-1 and TRBJ2-1, with 9 bases identical to TRBD2. Trimming took 6 bases from V and 9 from J; bases not matched to a gene: 6. Germline-derived CDR1 and CDR2 are SQVTM and ANQGSEA. The CDR3 sequence is 12 residues long.

This clonotype was seen ten or more times. The J gene is TRBJ1-1, the V gene TRBV30; D unresolved. V was clipped by 5 bases and J by 1 base, with 8 bases between them. The germline V gene encodes CDR1 GTSNPN and CDR2 SVGIG (reference sequence). The CDR3 totals 12 residues. The CDR3, as DNA: TGTGCCTGGGGGCGGGAGAACACTGAAGCTTTCTTT. Translating it yields CAWGRENTEAFF.

In its sample, this clonotype was seen a few times. The rearrangement links TRBV28 to TRBJ1-6, with D uncertain. Germline V gives CDR1 MDHEN, CDR2 SYDVKM. The V end was cut by 2 bases, the J end by 2 bases, with 7 bases between. The CDR3 length is 15 residues. CDR3 residues: CASSLDGTYNSPLHF. CDR3 nucleotide sequence: TGTGCCAGCAGTTTAGACGGTACCTATAATTCACCCCTCCACTTT.

Ten or more counts support this clonotype. The CDR3: CASKDRDRDGYEQYF. CDR3 sequence (DNA): TGTGCCAGCAAAGACCGGGACAGGGACGGCTACGAGCAGTACTTC. The J gene is TRBJ2-7, the V gene TRBV6-2 or TRBV6-3; 9 positions agree with TRBD1. Looked up from germline, CDR1 is MNHEY and CDR2 is SVGEGT. The CDR3 has 15 amino acids. Losses at the gene ends were 7 bases for V and 3 bases for J; bases not matched to a gene: 10.

This clonotype was recorded at least ten times. The V and J genes are TRBV6-2 or TRBV6-3 and TRBJ1-5, with D unresolved. The CDR3 consists of 14 residues. Looked up from germline, CDR1 is MNHEY and CDR2 is SVGEGT. V was pared by 6 bases and J by 4 bases, with 13 bases between. The CDR3 bases are TGTGCCAGCAGCCCCCCAGCAACGAATCAGCCCCAGCATTTT. It translates to CASSPPATNQPQHF.

This clonotype was observed at least ten times. The V call is TRBV19, the J call TRBJ1-2, with D hard to call. Trimming shortened V by 7 bases and J by 4 bases, and 10 bases separated the two germline ends. Germline-derived CDR1 and CDR2 are LNHDA and SQIVND (reference sequence). This CDR3 comprises 12 residues. This CDR3 is CASTWNSYGYTF. CDR3 nucleotides: TGTGCCAGTACCTGGAACAGCTATGGCTACACCTTC.

This clonotype was seen ten or more times. The chain links TRBV12-3 or TRBV12-4 to TRBJ1-1; D unclear. Deletions cut 5 bases from V and 4 bases from J, with 11 bases between. CDR3 length equals 13 residues. CDR3 coding DNA: TGTGCCAGCAGTATCGGCCCCCCCACTGAAGCTTTCTTT. Translation: CASSIGPPTEAFF.

Worth noting for this clonotype: Germline and junction disagree at one end, which may indicate a read error. The chain links TRBV6-2 or TRBV6-3 to TRBJ2-1; D is possibly TRBD2 (6 bases). This CDR3 has 14 residues. The germline CDR1 and CDR2 sequences are MNHEY and SVGEGT. The DNA for the CDR3 is TGTGCCAGCAGGCCTTCGGGACTTTACAATGAGCGGTTCTTC. Translation gives CASRPSGLYNERFF.

This clonotype was detected ten times or more. The gene calls are TRBV7-3 and TRBJ1-1; D gene uncertain. V was shortened by 2 bases and J by 4 bases, with 11 bases between the two germline ends. The CDR3 is 14 residues long. The germline V gene encodes CDR1 SGHTA and CDR2 FQGTGA. CDR3 sequence reads: CASSLSSMGTEAFF. In DNA, the CDR3 is TGTGCCAGCAGCTTATCGTCGATGGGCACTGAAGCTTTCTTT.

This clonotype appeared many times. V and J are TRBV24-1 and TRBJ2-3, with D possibly matching TRBD1 (8 bases). Germline loops: CDR1 KGHDR, CDR2 SFDVKD. V lost 7 bases and J lost 2, with 15 bases in between. CDR3 length equals 15 residues. CDR3 loop: CATSEQGDYTDTQYF. DNA of the CDR3: TGTGCCACCAGCGAACAGGGGGACTACACAGATACGCAGTATTTT.

This clonotype was recorded many times. V usage is TRBV7-8 and J usage is TRBJ2-7; TRBD2 aligns across 14 bases. The germline V gene encodes CDR1 SGHVS and CDR2 FQNEAQ. The CDR3 runs 17 residues. Trimming cost V 5 bases and J 2 bases; bases outside gene matches: 8. For the CDR3, the DNA is TGTGCCAGCAGCAAAGGACTAGCGGGAGGCTCGGCCTACGAGCAGTACTTC. Its translation is CASSKGLAGGSAYEQYF.

This clonotype was detected many times. The J gene is TRBJ1-3, the V gene TRBV7-2, with 8 bases lining up with TRBD1. The CDR3 spans 15 residues. Germline V lookup: CDR1 SGHTA, CDR2 FQGNSA. Trimming removed 5 bases from V and 3 bases from J; junction bases left unmatched: 6. CDR3 loop: CASSPQGAFGNTIYF. CDR3 bases: TGTGCCAGCAGCCCGCAGGGGGCGTTTGGAAACACCATATATTTT.

This clonotype was seen repeatedly, ten times or more. The chain recombines TRBV2 with TRBJ1-6; TRBD1 is a possible D gene (5 bases). Trimming left V 3 bases short and J 9 bases short, with 15 bases between. The CDR3 covers 15 residues. Germline CDR1 and CDR2: SNHLY and FYNNEI. The CDR3 DNA reads as TGTGCCAGCAGTGATCAAAGGGGTCACGGTTCACCCCTCCACTTT. Encoded protein: CASSDQRGHGSPLHF.

The chain uses TRBV30 and TRBJ2-7; 8 nucleotides align to TRBD2. The germline gives CDR1 GTSNPN, CDR2 SVGIG (reference sequence). This CDR3 is 12 amino acids long. V was pared by 5 bases and J by 3 bases, with 3 bases of the junction left unmatched. Here the CDR3 reads CAWAGGGYEQYF. In DNA, the CDR3 is TGTGCCTGGGCGGGGGGCGGCTACGAGCAGTACTTC. The full variable domain, rest sourced from reference TRBV30 and TRBJ2-7, is SQTIHQWPATLVQPVGSPLSLECTVEGTSNPNLYWYRQAAGRGLQLLFYSVGIGQISSEVPQNLSASRPQDRQFILSSKKLLLSDSGFYLCAWAGGGYEQYFGPGTRLTVT.

This clonotype was observed a handful of times. The V gene is TRBV18, the J gene TRBJ2-3; D is unclear. The ends were cut back, 2 bases at V and 8 bases at J, with 11 bases in the middle. Germline V gene data show CDR1 as KGHSH and CDR2 as LQKENI. The CDR3 runs 13 residues. This CDR3 is CASSPDGKGTQYF. The CDR3 DNA is TGTGCCAGCTCACCAGACGGAAAGGGTACGCAGTATTTT.